This TCR beta chain was captured in a study of beta chain features in type 1 diabetes. Study as a whole: Healthy donors, compared against patients, showed similar age, gender and cell yields.

Expressed TCRB transcripts got sequenced, as all isolated RNA was reverse transcribed. The method was immunoSEQ multiplex PCR; TCRdb's version includes in-frame clones alone and lacks a portion of them. The sample lists under 400,000 clones, around an eighth occurring once. A word on this clone: Its matching antigen is unknown.

Averaging roughly 0.12 L, one heparinised blood draw came from each individual donor. Whole-study findings and limits: Any role of HLA type in TCRB rearrangement remained unresolved here.

This TCR was sampled from a man aged 18 to 35 in good health. Specimen: naive CD4+ T cells from blood.

The CDR3 DNA sequence: TGCGCCAGCAGCCCGGACAGGGCGTTTGTAGGGGCTTTCTTT. This gives the protein CASSPDRAFVGAFF. The gene calls are TRBV4-3 and TRBJ1-1, with TRBD1 matching 8 bases. Germline loops: CDR1 LGHNA, CDR2 YSLEER. V trimming: 4 bases; J trimming: 11 bases; junction bases outside the gene matches: 12. The CDR3 is 14 residues long.